This TCR beta chain came from a study of OX40 agonist ivuxolimab in advanced cancers. Clones were sequenced by immunoSEQ multiplex PCR, and TCRdb holds only the in-frame ones, with some missing. The sample contains approximately 81,000 clones, more than 65% of which appear only once. In germline, CDR1 is MGHRA, CDR2 YSYEKL. The CDR3 is made up of 13 amino acids. The V end lost 1 base, the J end lost 6 bases, and 9 bases lay between the germline ends. The chain employs TRBV4-1 and TRBJ1-2, with unresolved D. Sample: CD4+ or CD8+ T cells sorted from blood, taken in a trial of the OX40 agonist ivuxolimab. The sequence came from an adult with an advanced solid tumor such as melanoma, head and neck, liver or kidney cancer. The CDR3 nucleotides read TGCGCCAGCAGCCAAGCATCAGCACATGGCTACACCTTC. It yields the protein CASSQASAHGYTF.